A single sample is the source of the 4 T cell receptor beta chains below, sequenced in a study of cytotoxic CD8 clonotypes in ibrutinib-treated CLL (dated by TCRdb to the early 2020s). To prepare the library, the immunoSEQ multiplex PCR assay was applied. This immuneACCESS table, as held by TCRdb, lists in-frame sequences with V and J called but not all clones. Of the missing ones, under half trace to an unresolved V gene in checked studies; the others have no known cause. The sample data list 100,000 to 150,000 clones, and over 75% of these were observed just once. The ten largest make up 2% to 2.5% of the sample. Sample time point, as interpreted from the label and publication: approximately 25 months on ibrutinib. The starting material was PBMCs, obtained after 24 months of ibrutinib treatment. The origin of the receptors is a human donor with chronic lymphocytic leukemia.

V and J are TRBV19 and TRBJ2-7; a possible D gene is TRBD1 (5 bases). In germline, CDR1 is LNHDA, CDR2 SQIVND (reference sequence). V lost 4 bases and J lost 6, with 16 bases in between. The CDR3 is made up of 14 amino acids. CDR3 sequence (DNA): TGTGCCAGTAGTACAGACGGAACCAGGGTCGAGCAGTACTTC. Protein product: CASSTDGTRVEQYF.

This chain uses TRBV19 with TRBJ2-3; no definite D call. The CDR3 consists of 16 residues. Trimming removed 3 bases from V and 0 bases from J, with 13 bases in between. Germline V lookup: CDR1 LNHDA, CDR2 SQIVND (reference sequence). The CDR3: CASSMGQPLSTDTQYF. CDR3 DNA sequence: TGTGCCAGTAGTATGGGTCAGCCTCTAAGCACAGATACGCAGTATTTT.

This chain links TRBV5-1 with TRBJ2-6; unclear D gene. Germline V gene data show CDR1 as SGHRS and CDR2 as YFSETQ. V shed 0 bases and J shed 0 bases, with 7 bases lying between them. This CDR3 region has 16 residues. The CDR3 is CASSLGHTSGANVLTF. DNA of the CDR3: TGCGCCAGCAGCTTGGGACACACCTCTGGGGCCAACGTCCTGACTTTC.

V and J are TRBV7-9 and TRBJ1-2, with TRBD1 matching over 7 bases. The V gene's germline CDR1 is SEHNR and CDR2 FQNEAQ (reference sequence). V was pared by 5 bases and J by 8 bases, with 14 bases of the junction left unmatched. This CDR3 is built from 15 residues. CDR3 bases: TGTGCCAGCAGCAGCAACAGGGGCCAGGGCCTGGGCTACACCTTC. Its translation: CASSSNRGQGLGYTF.